Below, 24 T cell receptor beta chains from the same sample are listed, as sequenced in a study of T cell responses to AZD1222 COVID-19 vaccine. The method was immunoSEQ multiplex PCR; TCRdb's version includes in-frame clones alone and lacks a portion of them. The sample contains some 150,000 clones, 92% of which appear only once. The sample in question was peripheral blood, obtained on day 0 of MenACWY control vaccination. These receptors originate from an adult in good health.

The chain uses TRBV7-2 and TRBJ2-2; perhaps D is TRBD1 or TRBD2 (5 bases each). CDR3 length: 15 residues. Germline V gives CDR1 SGHTA, CDR2 FQGNSA. V dropped 8 bases and J dropped 3 bases, with 16 bases sitting between them. The CDR3: CASAPRLGDTGELFF. The CDR3 nucleotides are TGTGCCAGCGCCCCTCGATTGGGGGACACCGGGGAGCTGTTTTTT.

The chain combines TRBV18 with TRBJ2-5; D is unresolved. Germline V gene lookup returns CDR1 KGHSH and CDR2 LQKENI. The CDR3 runs 14 residues. V lost 3 bases and J lost 0, with 8 bases in between. The chain's CDR3 is CASSPSTNQETQYF. The CDR3 bases are TGTGCCAGCTCACCGTCCACCAACCAAGAGACCCAGTACTTC.

The chain links TRBV7-2 to TRBJ2-1; 8 bases map to TRBD1. The V segment lost 4 bases and the J segment 5 bases; nucleotides outside the gene matches: 19. The CDR3 covers 19 residues. Germline assignment: CDR1 SGHTA and CDR2 FQGNSA. The CDR3 DNA follows: TGTGCCAGCAGCTCGACTACCCTCTTCACAGGGGGGAGTGACAATGAGCAGTTCTTC. It yields the protein CASSSTTLFTGGSDNEQFF.

This chain uses TRBV28 with TRBJ1-2; 10 nucleotides agree with TRBD1. The V segment lost 7 bases and the J segment 4 bases; nucleotides outside the gene matches: 6. There are 14 residues in the CDR3. Per the germline V gene, CDR1 is MDHEN and CDR2 is SYDVKM. As DNA, the CDR3 is TGTGCCAGCACTTGGACAGGGGGTGCCTATGGCTACACCTTC. Translated, it gives CASTWTGGAYGYTF.

The chain uses TRBV7-3 and TRBJ1-2, with no clear D. From germline, CDR1 is SGHTA and CDR2 FQGTGA. This CDR3 region has 14 residues. Trimming took off 5 bases at V and 7 bases at J, with 17 bases between the two ends. Here the CDR3 reads CASSLGSRESGYTF. The DNA for the CDR3 is TGTGCCAGCAGCCTAGGGTCTAGGGAGAGTGGCTACACCTTC.

The chain is built from TRBV9 and TRBJ1-2; tentatively, D is TRBD1 (5 bases). V shed 6 bases and J shed 4 bases, with 16 bases lying between them. In germline, CDR1 is SGDLS, CDR2 YYNGEE. This CDR3 is built from 14 residues. In DNA, the CDR3 is TGTGCCAGCAACTCCCACGGACAAATCTATGGCTACACCTTC. This codes for CASNSHGQIYGYTF. The full variable domain, its missing parts supplied by reference TRBV9 and TRBJ1-2, is DSGVTQTPKHLITATGQRVTLRCSPRSGDLSVYWYQQSLDQGLQFLIQYYNGEERAKGNILERFSAQQFPDLHSELNLSSLELGDSALYFCASNSHGQIYGYTFGSGTRLTVV.

The CDR3 DNA reads TGTGCCAGCAGTGAAACAGGGGGCTACACTGAAGCTTTCTTT. This gives the protein CASSETGGYTEAFF. The gene calls are TRBV2 and TRBJ1-1, with 9 positions matching TRBD1. Germline CDR1 reads SNHLY; CDR2 reads FYNNEI. V trimming: 2 bases; J trimming: 3 bases; junction bases outside the gene matches: 1. The CDR3 is 14 residues long.

The chain joins TRBV30 to TRBJ1-2; unclear D gene. Per germline, CDR1 GTSNPN and CDR2 SVGIG (reference sequence). Trimming shortened V by 3 bases and J by 2 bases, and 16 bases separated the two germline ends. The CDR3 spans 15 residues. CDR3 in DNA: TGTGCCTGGAGCCCCTGGAAGGGTTTAAACTATGGCTACACCTTC. It translates to CAWSPWKGLNYGYTF.

The table lists this clone with a count of one. This chain connects TRBV25-1 to TRBJ1-6; D gene unclear. The V gene's germline CDR1 is MGHDK and CDR2 SYGVNS. V gave up 1 base and J gave up 3 bases, with 7 bases separating them. This CDR3 region has 15 residues. DNA of the CDR3: TGTGCCAGCAGTGAATTGAACTTCTATAATTCACCCCTCCACTTT. Amino acids: CASSELNFYNSPLHF. Variable domain in full (rest from reference TRBV25-1 and TRBJ1-6): EADIYQTPRYLVIGTGKKITLECSQTMGHDKMYWYQQDPGMELHLIHYSYGVNSTEKGDLSSESTVSRIRTEHFPLTLESARPSHTSQYLCASSELNFYNSPLHFGNGTRLTVT.

The rearrangement joins TRBV14 to TRBJ2-7; D not certain. This CDR3 contains 18 residues. Trimming removed 0 bases at V and 5 bases at J, with 23 bases between. In germline, CDR1 is SGHDN, CDR2 FVKESK. The CDR3 region is CASSQEYAAGPFGDEQYF. The CDR3 DNA reads TGTGCCAGCAGCCAAGAATACGCGGCAGGCCCTTTTGGGGACGAGCAGTACTTC. Looking up the rest from reference TRBV14 and TRBJ2-7 gives the full variable domain: EAGVTQFPSHSVIEKGQTVTLRCDPISGHDNLYWYRRVMGKEIKFLLHFVKESKQDESGMPNNRFLAERTGGTYSTLKVQPAELEDSGVYFCASSQEYAAGPFGDEQYFGPGTRLTVT.

This clone showed up just once. The rearrangement joins TRBV12-3 or TRBV12-4 to TRBJ1-5; unclear D gene. The CDR3 runs 13 residues. Trimming cost V 2 bases and J 6 bases, with 8 bases left between them. CDR3 DNA: TGTGCCAGCAGTTTAACGGGGAGTCAGCCCCAGCATTTT. This sequence encodes CASSLTGSQPQHF.

The chain has TRBV29-1 and TRBJ1-2, with 7 bases matching TRBD1. This CDR3 has 15 residues. The V and J ends lost 0 bases and 2 bases, in that order; junction bases with no gene match: 6. CDR1 and CDR2 (germline): SQVTM, ANQGSEA. In DNA, the CDR3 is TGCAGCGTTGAAGATCTTACAGGGGCGAACTATGGCTACACCTTC. It codes for CSVEDLTGANYGYTF.

In this sample, this clone turned up once. The chain recombines TRBV27 with TRBJ2-1; D possibly corresponds to TRBD1 (5 bases). Germline CDR1 and CDR2: MNHEY and SMNVEV (reference sequence). Trimming cost V 6 bases and J 4 bases, with 13 bases left between them. This CDR3 has 14 amino acids. This CDR3 is CASSEADSYNEQFF. As DNA, the CDR3 is TGTGCCAGCAGCGAGGCAGACAGTTACAATGAGCAGTTCTTC.

CDR3 protein: CASSLKRMGGPRSYEQYF. The CDR3 DNA reads as TGTGCCAGCAGCTTAAAGCGAATGGGCGGGCCCCGCTCCTACGAGCAGTACTTC. The genes are TRBV11-3 and TRBJ2-7, with D perhaps matching TRBD2 (5 bases). V was shortened by 2 bases and J by 0 bases, with 20 bases between the two germline ends. This CDR3 has 18 residues. Germline values: CDR1 SGHNT, CDR2 YENEEA.

The rearrangement uses TRBV10-2 and TRBJ2-2; 10 bases align to TRBD2. CDR1 is WSHSY, CDR2 SAAADI, per germline. This CDR3 has 16 amino acids. The trim removed 6 bases at V and 4 bases at J, leaving 8 bases unmatched. In DNA, the CDR3 is TGCGCCAGCAGGTTAGCGGGAGGCAAAGGCACCGGGGAGCTGTTTTTT. This sequence encodes CASRLAGGKGTGELFF.

Only one count was recorded for this clone. This CDR3 reads CSVQRGNADTEAFF. CDR3 bases: TGCAGCGTTCAGAGGGGGAACGCAGACACTGAAGCTTTCTTT. The chain couples TRBV29-1 to TRBJ1-1; perhaps TRBD1 as D (6 bases). This CDR3 contains 14 residues. Germline-derived CDR1 and CDR2 are SQVTM and ANQGSEA. V lost 5 bases and J 3 bases, leaving 16 bases between the germline ends.

The chain carries TRBV12-3 or TRBV12-4 and TRBJ2-2; D unclear. The CDR3 loop spans 12 amino acids. Trimming stripped 2 bases from V and 5 bases from J, with 3 bases between. The CDR3 protein is CASSLKTGELFF. The CDR3 coding sequence is TGTGCCAGCAGTTTAAAAACCGGGGAGCTGTTTTTT.

This chain joins TRBV10-3 and TRBJ2-3; D call uncertain. CDR1 is ENHRY, CDR2 SYGVKD, per germline. The ends were cut back, 4 bases at V and 2 bases at J, with 7 bases in the middle. The CDR3 loop spans 13 amino acids. CDR3 sequence (DNA): TGTGCCATCAGTGCCTCTATCACAGATACGCAGTATTTT. The encoded protein is CAISASITDTQYF.

The J gene is TRBJ1-5, the V gene TRBV19; a possible D gene is TRBD1 (6 bases). Trimming took off 5 bases at V and 1 base at J, with 18 bases between the two ends. The CDR3 runs 17 residues. Germline V gives CDR1 LNHDA, CDR2 SQIVND (reference sequence). The CDR3 here is CASSPLTDSTSNQPQHF. As DNA, the CDR3 is TGTGCCAGTAGTCCACTGACGGACAGTACGAGCAATCAGCCCCAGCATTTT.

The chain has TRBV18 and TRBJ1-5, with D unresolved. Per germline, CDR1 KGHSH and CDR2 LQKENI. The CDR3 is 15 residues long. V was pared by 4 bases and J by 3 bases, with 13 bases between. The CDR3 DNA sequence: TGTGCCAGCTCACGCGACATAAACTCCAATCAGCCCCAGCATTTT. Translated: CASSRDINSNQPQHF. Together with reference TRBV18 and TRBJ1-5, the CDR3 gives the full variable domain: NAGVMQNPRHLVRRRGQEARLRCSPMKGHSHVYWYRQLPEEGLKFMVYLQKENIIDESGMPKERFSAEFPKEGPSILRIQQVVRGDSAAYFCASSRDINSNQPQHFGDGTRLSIL.

The rearrangement links TRBV30 to TRBJ2-5; D perhaps matches TRBD2 (6 bases). The CDR3 length is 15 residues. CDR1 GTSNPN and CDR2 SVGIG come from the germline V gene (reference sequence). V lost 0 bases and J lost 5, with 16 bases in between. CDR3 loop: CAWSVSGSRGETQYF. CDR3 coding DNA: TGTGCCTGGAGTGTATCGGGGTCTCGGGGGGAGACCCAGTACTTC.

The genes are TRBV11-2 and TRBJ1-4; D not resolved. CDR3 length: 15 amino acids. V gave up 1 base and J gave up 3 bases, with 9 bases separating them. Germline values: CDR1 SGHAT, CDR2 FQNNGV. The CDR3 DNA follows: TGTGCCAGCAGCTTAGTCTCACCCCCTAATGAAAAACTGTTTTTT. Translated, it gives CASSLVSPPNEKLFF. The whole variable domain, filled in from reference TRBV11-2 and TRBJ1-4, reads EAGVAQSPRYKIIEKRQSVAFWCNPISGHATLYWYQQILGQGPKLLIQFQNNGVVDDSQLPKDRFSAERLKGVDSTLKIQPAKLEDSAVYLCASSLVSPPNEKLFFGSGTQLSVL.

The rearrangement joins TRBV5-1 to TRBJ1-1; D is unclear. Trimming shortened V by 0 bases and J by 6 bases, and 9 bases separated the two germline ends. Germline CDR1 and CDR2: SGHRS and YFSETQ. The length of the CDR3 is 13 residues. The CDR3 DNA reads TGCGCCAGCAGCTTGGCCGGGAGGTCTGAAGCTTTCTTT. It specifies CASSLAGRSEAFF.

The V and J genes are TRBV6-2 or TRBV6-3 and TRBJ2-1; D unresolved. Germline-derived CDR1 and CDR2 are MNHEY and SVGEGT. The V gene lost 6 bases and the J gene lost 9 bases, with 15 bases spanning the gap. CDR3 length equals 13 residues. The DNA for the CDR3 is TGTGCCAGCAGCCCGCTCGAACGGATTGAGCAGTTCTTC. Its translation: CASSPLERIEQFF.